This T cell receptor (beta chain) was captured by sequencing in a study of metastatic and nonmetastatic thyroid tumors. Study results and limitations: Significantly greater TCR beta diversity was reportedly found in malignant thyroid tumors than in benign nodules (in blood and tumor).

No treatment of any kind had been given to any patient before thyroid surgery. TCRdb re-clonotyped the PCR reads through MiXCR. The sample contains fewer than 4,500 clones, 23% of which appear only once. The CDR3 covers 14 residues. The germline V gene has CDR1 MNHNS and CDR2 SASEGT. V was clipped by 5 bases and J by 8 bases, with 13 bases between them. As concerns this clone: Its specificity is not known.

This sequence was found in a male donor with papillary thyroid cancer or a benign thyroid nodule (not recorded which). Some clones in this sample may be carry-over from other donors' samples. The specimen was tumor tissue. The chain couples TRBV6-1 to TRBJ1-6; D not resolved. The CDR3 sequence is CASSTSGPDSPLHF. In DNA, the CDR3 is TGTGCCAGCAGTACAAGCGGACCCGATTCACCCCTCCACTTT.